This T cell receptor beta chain was captured by sequencing in a study of blood T cells in healthy people across ages (dated by TCRdb to the mid-2010s). Regarding the complete study: Template switching captured roughly one uniquely barcoded TCR beta cDNA molecule per two T cells in model experiments. Using deep sequencing normalized with unique cDNA molecular identifiers, the study measured how TCR beta repertoire diversity changes with age. Donors were grouped into four age groups: young (average 16 years), middle-aged (39), aged (around 60) and long-lived (roughly 80). To avoid experimental bias, donors of different ages were spread randomly across the sequencing lanes. For two donors (one aged 18 to 30 and one aged 80 or older), the study analyzed two additional independent replicas of 1 million unique cDNA reads from the same blood draw.

Taken from the germline V gene (reference sequence), the CDR1 and CDR2 loops are MNHNY and SVGAGI. The CDR3 has 15 amino acids, counting the end cysteine and phenylalanine. Left in the record is the CDR3 DNA by itself, 45 bases read in frame from the first base. Ends trimmed: V by 5 bases, J by 4 bases; bases unmatched to a gene: 6. In regard to this clonotype: Which antigen it targets is not known. No much larger clone exists at a distance of one base, and base qualities are not known.

The protocol used for the library was 5' RACE. Instrument on record: Illumina HiSeq 2500. A second roughly 7 to 11 cycle PCR used a sample-barcoded 5' primer and a J-beta primer mix. A template-switch 5' adaptor carrying 12 random nucleotides introduced a unique molecular identifier onto each TCR beta cDNA molecule. Each sample yielded at least 2.5 million CDR3-containing paired-end reads. First-strand cDNA synthesis was performed from all RNA using the Mint cDNA synthesis kit, with priming by a TRBC-specific oligonucleotide. All cDNA was treated with uracil-DNA glycosylase and then went through a first 18-cycle PCR with the universal primers M1SS and BC2_uni_R. In the paper's pipeline: For normalization, 1 million high-quality reads were randomly selected from each sample, with every read carrying a distinct molecular identifier. Reads sharing molecular identifiers were discarded rather than binned into consensus sequences. MiTCR, run with a Q25 quality threshold and the strictest error-elimination algorithm, handled CDR3 identification, clonotype clustering and error correction. A nonparametric unseen species model using Euler transformation provided a lower-bound estimate of total TCR beta diversity. In TCRdb, the public reads were trimmed at Q25 with fastp and aligned with MiXCR, with productive beta chains retained. Each CDR3 protein appears once, grouped with its most common genes and DNA. The authors' filters were not applied to this entry. Present in this sample are about 750,000 distinct CDR3 sequences, about 55% of which were seen just once. The biggest ten clones account for about 42% of the sample.

The paper as a whole reports these results and caveats: Compared with the aged group, more naive CD4+ T cells, fewer expanded clones and increased TCR diversity were shown by the long-lived group, suggesting age selection. Because profiling used bulk unsorted PBMCs, naive and antigen-experienced compartments could not be compared conclusively. Observed TCR beta diversity per million T cells fell roughly linearly with age, and a significant reduction was already apparent by age roughly 41. Because the CMV infection status of the donors was unknown, age-related changes in expanded clonotypes may potentially have been confounded. The percentage of naive T cells measured by flow cytometry correlated strongly with observed TCR beta diversity. Estimates of total diversity based on one million sequenced T cells were regarded as lower bounds and as underestimates.

Systemically healthy Caucasian individuals from Russia, some 36 in total and aged about 6 to 90 years, were included as donors. Each donor gave 9.5 to 10 milliliters of peripheral blood, drawn into EDTA-treated Vacutainer tubes. Ficoll-Paque density-gradient centrifugation was used to isolate PBMCs, with at least 7 million per sample. Trizol reagent was used to extract total RNA from the PBMCs, yielding at least 5 micrograms per sample. For every donor, flow cytometry on a PBMC aliquot measured the percentage of naive CD45RAhigh/CD27high T cells. The receptor comes from an elderly man in good health. Recombination linked TRBV6-6 to TRBJ2-1; TRBD2 matches 9 bases in the middle. The sequenced sample was blood. The CDR3 has the sequence CASSNSGSPYNEQFF. The DNA sequence reads TGTGCCAGCAGTAATAGCGGGAGTCCGTACAATGAGCAGTTCTTC.